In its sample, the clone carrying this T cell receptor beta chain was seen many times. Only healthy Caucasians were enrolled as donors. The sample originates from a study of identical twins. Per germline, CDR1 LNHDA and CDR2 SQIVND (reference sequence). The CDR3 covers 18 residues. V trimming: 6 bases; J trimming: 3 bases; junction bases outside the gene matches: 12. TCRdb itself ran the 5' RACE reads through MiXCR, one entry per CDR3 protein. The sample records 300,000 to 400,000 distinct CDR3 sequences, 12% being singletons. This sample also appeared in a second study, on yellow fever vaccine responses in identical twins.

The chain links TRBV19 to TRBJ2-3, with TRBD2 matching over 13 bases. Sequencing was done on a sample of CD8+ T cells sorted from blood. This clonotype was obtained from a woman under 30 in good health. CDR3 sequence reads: CASRVGLAGVGVTDTQYF. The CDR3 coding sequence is TGTGCCAGTAGGGTCGGACTAGCGGGAGTTGGGGTGACAGATACGCAGTATTTT.